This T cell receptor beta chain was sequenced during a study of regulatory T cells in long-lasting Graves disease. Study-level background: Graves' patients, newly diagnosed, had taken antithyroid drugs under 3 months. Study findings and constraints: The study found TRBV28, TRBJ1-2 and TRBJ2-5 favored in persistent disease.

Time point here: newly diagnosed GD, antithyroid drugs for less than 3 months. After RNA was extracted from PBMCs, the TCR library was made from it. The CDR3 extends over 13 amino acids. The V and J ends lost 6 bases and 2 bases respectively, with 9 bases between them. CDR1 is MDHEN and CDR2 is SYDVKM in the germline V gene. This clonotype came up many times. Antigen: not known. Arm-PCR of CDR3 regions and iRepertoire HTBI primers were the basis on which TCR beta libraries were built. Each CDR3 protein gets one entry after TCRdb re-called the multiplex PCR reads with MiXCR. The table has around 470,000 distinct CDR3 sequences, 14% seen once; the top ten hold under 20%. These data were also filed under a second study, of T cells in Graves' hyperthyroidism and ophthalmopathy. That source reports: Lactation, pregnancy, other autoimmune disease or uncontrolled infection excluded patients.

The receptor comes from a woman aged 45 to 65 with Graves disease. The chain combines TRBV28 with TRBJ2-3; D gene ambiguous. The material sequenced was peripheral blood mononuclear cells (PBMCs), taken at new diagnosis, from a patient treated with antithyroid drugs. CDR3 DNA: TGTGCCAGCAGGGCGCTCCCCACAGATACGCAGTATTTT. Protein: CASRALPTDTQYF.